A single sample gave rise to the 17 T cell receptor beta chains below, sequenced in a study of vaccination and CD4 T cells after COVID-19. These TCRs' antigens remain unknown. Sequencing of cultured CD4+ T cell DNA used the Oncomine TCR Beta short-read assay. TCRdb analysed the PCR reads with MiXCR anew, one entry per CDR3 protein. The sample contains about 11,000 distinct CDR3 sequences, more than 55% of which appear only once. Treatment meaning: roughly 10-day PBMC culture with coronavirus spike peptide pools or control peptides (ViraFEST assay). The specimen was CD4+ T cells from blood, cultured in vitro. These receptors were collected from a human donor who had recovered from COVID-19.

The gene calls are TRBV6-2 or TRBV6-3 and TRBJ2-4, with TRBD2 matching 7 bases. V shed 6 bases and J 3 bases; nucleotides not matched to a gene: 5. CDR3 length equals 14 residues. Germline V gives CDR1 MNHEY, CDR2 SVGEGT. The CDR3 region has the DNA TGTGCCAGCAGCCGAGCGGGACTCAAAAACATTCAGTACTTC. It specifies CASSRAGLKNIQYF.

This chain joins TRBV6-1 and TRBJ1-1; D is perhaps TRBD1 (6 bases). Germline V gene lookup returns CDR1 MNHNS and CDR2 SASEGT. CDR3 length equals 16 residues. Trimming shortened V by 5 bases and J by 1 base, and 17 bases separated the two germline ends. The DNA for the CDR3 is TGTGCCAGCAGTCCTCATCCTACAGGGTGGAACACTGAAGCTTTCTTT. This translates into CASSPHPTGWNTEAFF.

CDR3 DNA sequence: TGTGCCAGCAGCCCCGAGGGCTCCTATAATTCACCCCTCCACTTT. This encodes CASSPEGSYNSPLHF. The chain employs TRBV7-2 and TRBJ1-6, with D unresolved. The germline gives CDR1 SGHTA, CDR2 FQGNSA. The germline V and J ends were trimmed by 5 bases and 0 bases, with 8 bases remaining between them. The CDR3 has 15 amino acids.

The chain uses TRBV2 and TRBJ2-5; unclear D gene. This CDR3 is built from 11 residues. V dropped 4 bases and J dropped 5 bases, with 5 bases sitting between them. Germline V gene sequence: CDR1 SNHLY, CDR2 FYNNEI. The CDR3 loop is CASSVRETQYF. In DNA, the CDR3 is TGTGCCAGCAGTGTCCGGGAGACCCAGTACTTC.

The chain carries TRBV7-2 and TRBJ1-3; D is uncertain. With 1 base removed from V and 0 bases from J, the gap between germline ends came to 7 bases. Germline loops: CDR1 SGHTA, CDR2 FQGNSA. The CDR3 has 15 amino acids. The CDR3 DNA is TGTGCCAGCAGCTTAGAACGGCGCTCTGGAAACACCATATATTTT. Protein: CASSLERRSGNTIYF.

The V and J genes are TRBV6-1 and TRBJ1-1, with D perhaps TRBD1 (5 bases). CDR3 length: 13 amino acids. Trimming took 7 bases from V and 4 from J, leaving 13 bases between them. Germline lookup yields CDR1 MNHNS and CDR2 SASEGT. The CDR3 reads CASIRTPGTEAFF. The CDR3 DNA reads TGTGCCAGCATCAGGACACCCGGCACTGAAGCTTTCTTT.

The chain carries TRBV15 and TRBJ2-7; TRBD1 aligns across 9 bases. This CDR3 is 14 amino acids long. Germline loops: CDR1 LNHNV, CDR2 YYDKDF (reference sequence). J was trimmed by 4 bases and V by 4 bases; bases with no gene match: 5. As DNA, the CDR3 is TGTGCCACCAGCAACCGGGACAGGGAGTACGAGCAGTACTTC. Translated: CATSNRDREYEQYF.

The V gene is TRBV20-1, the J gene TRBJ1-2; tentative D call: TRBD1 (6 bases). Per the germline V gene, CDR1 is DFQATT and CDR2 is SNEGSKA (reference sequence). Trimming removed 0 bases at V and 6 bases at J, with 14 bases between. The CDR3 is made up of 14 amino acids. Here the CDR3 reads CSARDLGTIDGYTF. In DNA, the CDR3 is TGCAGTGCTAGAGATCTCGGGACAATTGATGGCTACACCTTC.

The gene calls are TRBV5-4 and TRBJ1-2; no firm D call. Trimming pared 0 bases from V and 8 bases from J, leaving 20 bases between. The germline gives CDR1 SGHNT, CDR2 YYREEE (reference sequence). The CDR3 length is 16 residues. The CDR3 loop reads CASSLDPGALSGGYTF. DNA of the CDR3: TGTGCCAGCAGCTTGGATCCAGGAGCTCTAAGTGGCGGCTACACCTTC.

This rearrangement joins TRBV11-2 to TRBJ2-5; D is unclear. Trimming stripped 2 bases from V and 4 bases from J, with 2 bases between. The CDR3 contains 11 residues. The germline V gene encodes CDR1 SGHAT and CDR2 FQNNGV. The CDR3 DNA follows: TGTGCCAGCAGCTTATCAGAGACCCAGTACTTC. It specifies CASSLSETQYF.

This rearrangement joins TRBV7-2 to TRBJ1-1; perhaps TRBD1 as D (6 bases). Germline V gene lookup returns CDR1 SGHTA and CDR2 FQGNSA. Between the trimmed V and J ends, which lost 3 bases and 4 bases, there was a span of 9 bases. The CDR3 is 13 residues long. CDR3 amino acids: CASSFTTGTEAFF. DNA for the CDR3: TGTGCCAGCAGCTTTACGACAGGCACTGAAGCTTTCTTT.

This clonotype has just one count. At one end the junction does not follow the germline gene, possibly because of a read error. The chain combines TRBV19 with TRBJ1-1; no reliable D call. Germline V lookup: CDR1 LNHDA, CDR2 SQIVND (reference sequence). The length of the CDR3 is 15 residues. CDR3 nucleotides: TGTGTCAGTAGTGTAGACTCAAGGATGATCACTGAAGCTTTCTTT. This translates into CVSSVDSRMITEAFF.

The V gene is TRBV11-1, the J gene TRBJ2-3; 7 bases match TRBD2. Germline CDR1 is SGHAT and CDR2 is FQDESV (reference sequence). This CDR3 has 16 amino acids. The trim removed 0 bases at V and 7 bases at J, leaving 10 bases unmatched. CDR3 loop: CASSLAWRERQNTQYF. CDR3 DNA: TGTGCCAGCAGCTTAGCGTGGCGGGAGAGGCAAAATACGCAGTATTTT.

This clonotype was picked up a small number of times. This rearrangement joins TRBV18 to TRBJ2-7; D gene uncertain. The length of the CDR3 is 13 residues. CDR1 and CDR2 (germline): KGHSH, LQKENI. V was cut by 3 bases and J by 5 bases, with 11 bases left in between. CDR3 bases: TGTGCCAGCTCACCGGGTCGTATCCACGAGCAGTACTTC. Protein product: CASSPGRIHEQYF.

The rearrangement uses TRBV6-1 and TRBJ1-2, with 7 bases fitting TRBD1. This CDR3 spans 15 amino acids. Germline-derived CDR1 and CDR2 are MNHNS and SASEGT. After removal of 4 bases from V and 0 bases from J, the junction contained 5 bases not matched to a gene. The CDR3 protein is CASSGGDSTNYGYTF. The CDR3 DNA reads as TGTGCCAGCAGTGGGGGGGACAGCACTAACTATGGCTACACCTTC.

V gene TRBV20-1 combines with J gene TRBJ1-5, with D possibly being TRBD1 (6 bases). From germline, CDR1 is DFQATT and CDR2 SNEGSKA (reference sequence). V was pared by 4 bases and J by 0 bases, with 25 bases between. The CDR3 length is 19 residues. DNA for the CDR3: TGCAGTGCTAACAGGGACGGGCTTCTTCAGTGGTTTAGCAATCAGCCCCAGCATTTT. This codes for CSANRDGLLQWFSNQPQHF.

V gene TRBV20-1 combines with J gene TRBJ1-1, with D unresolved. V lost 0 bases to trimming and J lost 0 bases, with 8 bases between them. Germline CDR1 and CDR2: DFQATT and SNEGSKA (reference sequence). The CDR3 runs 14 residues. CDR3 nucleotide sequence: TGCAGTGCTAGAGATCGCAGATTGAACACTGAAGCTTTCTTT. It is translated as CSARDRRLNTEAFF.